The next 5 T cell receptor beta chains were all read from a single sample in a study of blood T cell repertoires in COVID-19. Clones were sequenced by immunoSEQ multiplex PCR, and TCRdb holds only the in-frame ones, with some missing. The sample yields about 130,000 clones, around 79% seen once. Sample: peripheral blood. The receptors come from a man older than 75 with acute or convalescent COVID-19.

CDR3: CASATQGAVSHSNQPQHF. The CDR3, as DNA: TGTGCCAGCGCTACACAGGGGGCGGTTTCTCATAGCAATCAGCCCCAGCATTTT. This sequence joins TRBV13 and TRBJ1-5, with TRBD1 matching 9 bases. Germline CDR1 is PRHDT and CDR2 is FYEKMQ (reference sequence). Trimming cost V 8 bases and J 0 bases; bases outside gene matches: 14. CDR3 length: 18 amino acids.

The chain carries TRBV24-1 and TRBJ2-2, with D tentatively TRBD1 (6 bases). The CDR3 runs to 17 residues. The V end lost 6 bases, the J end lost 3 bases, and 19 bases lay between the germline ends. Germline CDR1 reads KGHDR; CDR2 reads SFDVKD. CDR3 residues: CATSWQGRIRDTGELFF. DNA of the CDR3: TGTGCCACCAGTTGGCAGGGGCGGATTAGAGACACCGGGGAGCTGTTTTTT.

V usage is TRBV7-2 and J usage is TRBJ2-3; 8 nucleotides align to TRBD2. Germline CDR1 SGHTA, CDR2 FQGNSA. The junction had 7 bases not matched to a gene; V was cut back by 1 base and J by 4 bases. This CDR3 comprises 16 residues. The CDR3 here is CASSLDNPGGADTQYF. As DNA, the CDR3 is TGTGCCAGCAGCTTAGACAATCCGGGGGGGGCAGATACGCAGTATTTT.

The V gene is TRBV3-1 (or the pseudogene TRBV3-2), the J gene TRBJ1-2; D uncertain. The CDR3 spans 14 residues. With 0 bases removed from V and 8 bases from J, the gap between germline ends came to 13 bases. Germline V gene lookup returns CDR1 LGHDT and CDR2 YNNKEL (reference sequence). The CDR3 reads CASSQDGTEAGYTF. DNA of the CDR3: TGTGCCAGCAGCCAAGATGGAACAGAAGCAGGCTACACCTTC.

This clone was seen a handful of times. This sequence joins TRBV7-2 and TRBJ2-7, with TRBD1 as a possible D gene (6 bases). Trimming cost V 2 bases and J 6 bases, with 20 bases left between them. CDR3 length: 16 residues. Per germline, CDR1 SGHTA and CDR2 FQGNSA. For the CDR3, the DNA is TGTGCCAGCAGCTTAAGGTTCGGACAGACTGCGGGCGAGCAGTACTTC. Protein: CASSLRFGQTAGEQYF.